The T cell receptor (beta chain) under discussion was sequenced for a study of blood T cell repertoires in COVID-19. Study at large: Specimens from acute and convalescent COVID-19 originated in the United States, Italy and Spain. Sample material is recorded as cDNA or gDNA derived from T cells, B-cell-depleted T cells, or PBMCs.

CDR1 and CDR2 (germline): GTSNPN, SVGIG (reference sequence). The CDR3 is made up of 11 amino acids. Between the trimmed V and J ends, which lost 2 bases and 8 bases, there was a span of 9 bases. Study processing details: Reference gene primer amplification gave nucleated cell count estimates. The table came from immunoSEQ multiplex PCR; TCRdb's copy has only in-frame clones and leaves some out. V and J calls and clone size follow that table, whereas D and trimming were derived from the DNA. The repertoire consists of about 210,000 clones, with just over 85% occurring once and the leading ten covering 1.5%.

The chain recombines TRBV30 with TRBJ1-2; D may be TRBD1 (5 bases). Sample: peripheral blood. This receptor was identified in a man between 18 and 35 years old with active or convalescent COVID-19. CDR3 region: CAWSPGIGYTF. The CDR3 nucleotides read TGTGCCTGGAGTCCAGGGATCGGCTACACCTTC.